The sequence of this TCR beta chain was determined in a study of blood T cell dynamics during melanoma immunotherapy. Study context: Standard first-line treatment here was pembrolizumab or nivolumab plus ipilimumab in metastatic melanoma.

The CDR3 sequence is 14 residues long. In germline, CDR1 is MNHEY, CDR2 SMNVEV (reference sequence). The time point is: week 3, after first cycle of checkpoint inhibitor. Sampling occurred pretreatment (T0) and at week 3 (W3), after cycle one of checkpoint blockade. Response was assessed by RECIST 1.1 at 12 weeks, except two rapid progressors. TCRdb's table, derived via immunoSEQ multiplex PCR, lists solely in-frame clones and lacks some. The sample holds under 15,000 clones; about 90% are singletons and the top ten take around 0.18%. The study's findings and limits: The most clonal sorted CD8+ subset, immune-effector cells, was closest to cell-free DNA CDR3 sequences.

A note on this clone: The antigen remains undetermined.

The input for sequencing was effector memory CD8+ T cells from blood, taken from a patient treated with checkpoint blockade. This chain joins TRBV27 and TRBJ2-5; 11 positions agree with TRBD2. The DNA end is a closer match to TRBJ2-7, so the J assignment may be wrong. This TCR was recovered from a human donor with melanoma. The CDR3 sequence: CASSPGTSGYEQYF. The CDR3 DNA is TGTGCCAGCAGTCCGGGGACTAGCGGTTACGAGCAGTACTTC.